This T cell receptor beta chain originates from a study of cytomegalovirus exposure and HLA in healthy donors. Study-level results: TCR beta chains numbering 164 were designated cytomegalovirus-associated. Cytomegalovirus status was reportedly diagnosed by the classifier with high sensitivity and specificity.

A remark on this clone: Its target is not known.

Clones were read by immunoSEQ multiplex PCR, and TCRdb kept only the in-frame ones, dropping some. The profile shows tens of thousands of clones, roughly 88% of them singletons. The CDR3 runs 13 residues. The V and J ends lost 7 bases and 2 bases, in that order; junction bases with no gene match: 1. Germline V CDR1 and CDR2: SGDLS, YYNGEE. The TCR originated in a woman in her 30s in good health and CMV-seronegative. The sample comprised PBMCs. This sequence joins TRBV9 and TRBJ1-3, with 9 bases aligning to TRBD1. The CDR3 loop reads CASGTGTGNTIYF. The CDR3 DNA follows: TGTGCCAGCGGGACAGGGACTGGAAACACCATATATTTT.